The entry that follows covers one T cell receptor (beta chain) sequence. Antigen unknown. This sample stems from a study of Ad26.COV2.S vaccination and SARS-CoV-2 variants. Study at large: Participants got Ad26.COV2.S intramuscularly, once or twice 56 days apart. General observations from the study: Using TCR breadth and depth analyses may have led to underestimated total T cell responses.

V was shortened by 4 bases and J by 4 bases, with 10 bases between the two germline ends. The CDR3 spans 14 residues. CDR1 MNHEY and CDR2 SMNVEV come from the germline V gene (reference sequence). Treatment given: roughly 20 received Ad26.COV2.S at low or high dose, single or two shots; 5 received placebo; per-sample allocation not given. Collection of samples fell on day 63 after the first vaccine or placebo injection. The donor's status was that of an adult aged 18-55 years in Boston. Sequencing was performed with immunoSEQ multiplex PCR; in TCRdb, only in-frame clones are kept and a portion is missing. The table includes under 600,000 clones, 70% to 90% detected once.

This specimen was peripheral blood, taken in a trial of Ad26.COV2.S vaccine versus placebo. The chain recombines TRBV27 with TRBJ2-2; weak D call: TRBD1 (7 bases). This receptor was obtained from a person between 18 and 60 years old who received the Ad26.COV2.S COVID-19 vaccine or a placebo. DNA of the CDR3: TGTGCCAGCAGTTACCAGGGGGGCACCGGGGAGCTGTTTTTT. This codes for CASSYQGGTGELFF.